One and the same sample provided the 5 T cell receptor beta chains below, sequenced in a study of blood T cell repertoires in COVID-19. Libraries were prepared by immunoSEQ multiplex PCR; TCRdb keeps only in-frame clonotypes and omits some of them. The sample contains some 110,000 clones, approximately 87% of which appear only once. The sequencing input was peripheral blood. All receptors derive from a man under 40 with acute or convalescent COVID-19.

The chain carries TRBV19 and TRBJ1-5; D might be TRBD1 (6 bases). With 4 bases removed from V and 3 bases from J, the gap between germline ends came to 13 bases. Looked up from germline, CDR1 is LNHDA and CDR2 is SQIVND (reference sequence). This CDR3 comprises 15 residues. Written as DNA, the CDR3 is TGTGCCAGTAGTACATCGACAGGACTCAATCAGCCCCAGCATTTT. Translated: CASSTSTGLNQPQHF.

This clone was found a few times. The V and J genes are TRBV13 and TRBJ1-2; 8 bases match TRBD1. The CDR3 length is 14 residues. Germline CDR1 is PRHDT and CDR2 is FYEKMQ (reference sequence). Trimming removed 0 bases from V and 5 bases from J; junction bases left unmatched: 2. The CDR3 region is CASSLGTGVYGYTF. Written as DNA, the CDR3 is TGTGCCAGCAGCTTAGGGACAGGGGTGTATGGCTACACCTTC.

The V call is TRBV5-1, the J call TRBJ2-1; D unresolved. The CDR3 consists of 11 residues. The V end was cut by 0 bases, the J end by 8 bases, with 3 bases between. The germline V gene has CDR1 SGHRS and CDR2 YFSETQ. The CDR3 sequence: CASSLADEQFF. In DNA, the CDR3 is TGCGCCAGCAGCTTGGCCGATGAGCAGTTCTTC.

The table lists this clone with a count of one. The gene calls are TRBV19 and TRBJ1-2, with D perhaps matching TRBD1 (5 bases). There are 16 residues in the CDR3. The V gene's germline CDR1 is LNHDA and CDR2 SQIVND (reference sequence). V lost 3 bases and J lost 4, with 18 bases in between. The CDR3 DNA follows: TGTGCCAGTAGTATGAACGTGGCCGGTGGGGCCTATGGCTACACCTTC. Amino acids: CASSMNVAGGAYGYTF.

The rearrangement uses TRBV5-1 and TRBJ2-5; tentatively, D is TRBD1 (5 bases). Germline V CDR1 and CDR2: SGHRS, YFSETQ. The CDR3 runs 15 residues. Trimming shortened V by 0 bases and J by 0 bases, and 9 bases separated the two germline ends. The CDR3 sequence is CASSLEGSYQETQYF. The CDR3 DNA is TGCGCCAGCAGCTTGGAGGGGTCGTACCAAGAGACCCAGTACTTC.